This T cell receptor beta chain was sequenced for a study of cytomegalovirus exposure and HLA in healthy donors (dated by TCRdb to the late 2010s). Study-level background: According to an earlier analysis of several hundred of the donors, about 190 million T cells yielded approximately 120 million unique TCR beta sequences and around 300 Gb of sequence data. An early release that covered 500 to 800 HLA-typed donors contained approximately 300 gigabases of sequencing data and 65 million to 100 million unique TCR sequences. Of the 398 genotyped donors, roughly 80% fell in the genetic ancestry cluster associated with self-reported Caucasian donors. The study was designed to test whether signatures of past pathogen exposure could be identified by cataloging public T cell receptors. The study profiled the T cell repertoires of 500 to 800 subjects by immunosequencing and related them to cytomegalovirus serostatus. A separate validation cohort of 100 to 150 different subjects was used in addition to the roughly 670-subject first cohort. The study combined high-throughput TCR immunosequencing, statistical association of individual TCRs with disease status, and machine learning to predict cytomegalovirus infection status. In a later analysis, previously published TCR beta repertoires from several hundred donors were re-analyzed and high-resolution HLA genotyping was added so that TCR occurrence patterns could be studied. In the later analysis, no new phenotypic data were used to find candidate immune exposures; instead, reliance was placed on TCR beta sequences and their occurrence across donors. An earlier analysis of roughly 580 of the donors used high-throughput TCR beta sequencing to judge whether each TCR beta V gene segment behaved as functional or pseudogenic. Donor age, sex, ethnicity and CMV serostatus were compiled alongside the repertoire data. A later genetic analysis took genome-wide SNP genotypes for 398 of the 666 donors and used that subset as a discovery cohort. Every discovery cohort repertoire had been produced on one sequencing platform. Both class I and class II loci were covered by HLA typing, at four-digit resolution. Typing coverage differed by locus: A, B, C, DRB1 and DQB1 were typed in about 620-640 donors, DQA1 in about 510, DPA1 in around 600, and DPB1 in just under 490. Four to six DR-DQ haplotypes were handled as single units for association and clustering, since linkage in the cohort was strong. Among under 450 genotyped donors of the cohort, an average of approximately 240,000 unique TCR beta nucleotide sequences were sequenced per donor, about a sixth of them non-productive.

The cohort was made up of under 800 healthy bone marrow donors. All cohort members were sampled while nominally healthy, although unrecorded immune exposures were likely present. The donor tested CMV seronegative, placing the donor among the 352 seronegative members of the cohort. Every donor gave a peripheral blood sample, and the peripheral blood mononuclear cells from that sample were used for TCR beta sequencing. Genomic DNA was extracted from the blood cell samples with the Qiagen DNeasy Blood Extraction Kit. The CDR3 goes from the cysteine to the phenylalanine over 12 residues. Only the CDR3 portion is preserved as DNA: 36 bases, with reading frame beginning at the first base. V is shortened by 5 bases, J by 6 bases, and the region joining them spans 10 bases. The germline V gene sets CDR1 to MNHEY and CDR2 to SVGAGI. The investigation overall reported the following: Because some donors lacked HLA typing at each locus, the association tests relied only on the typed subset. Because the 87-base-pair reads could not distinguish some IMGT-functional V segments, including TRBV6-2 and TRBV6-3, those segments were excluded. The earlier analysis of a few hundred of the donors excluded roughly 17 rarely observed V segments, including chromosome 9 orphons, because counts were too low. In a later genetic analysis, fewer N-insertions in productive TCRs were reported among donors in an Asian-associated ancestry cluster than the approximately 670-donor mean. According to the authors, the approach could potentially be generalized to other disease states and immunological phenotypes. While some public TCRs were present in many individuals, most TCR sequences turned up only very rarely across donors. Only TCR beta chains were sequenced in this cohort, and the absence of alpha or paired-chain data limited detectable features. In the study, around 150 TCR beta chains were listed as associated with cytomegalovirus. In a later analysis, several top co-occurrence clusters were reported to appear linked to parvovirus B19, influenza, CMV and Epstein-Barr virus. In a later analysis, most CMV-associated TCR beta chains were found to appear HLA-restricted, with HLA associations seemingly driven largely by CMV exposure. Strong co-occurrence of HLA alleles, especially DR and DQ, made assigning TCR associations to individual alleles difficult. In an earlier analysis of several hundred of the donors, most TCR beta V segments were observed in productive rearrangements about 87% or about 30% of the time, broadly matching IMGT annotations. A further reported finding was that TCR beta sequences accurately predicted the HLA-A and HLA-B alleles for most subjects in the first cohort. For the cohort, immune exposure information was limited to CMV serostatus. Correlated functional status among segregating V segments might reflect linkage disequilibrium, but an unknown experimental factor could not be ruled out. Roughly uniform sequencing depth across donors was assumed in presence/absence analyses, although this assumption may not hold. In a later analysis, 15,000 to 20,000 TCR beta sequences were associated with specific HLA alleles at a false discovery rate of 0.05. In a later analysis, TCR association rates were found to vary across HLA loci, with the most associated TCRs seen for DRB1 alleles and the fewest for HLA-C alleles. In vitro tests confirmed that three of the cytomegalovirus-associated TCR beta chains recognize cytomegalovirus antigens. Cytomegalovirus status was reported to be diagnosed by the classifier with high specificity and sensitivity in both the original and validation cohorts. A cluster of highly shared sequence variants was judged likely to be a technical artifact of the sequencing pipeline. In a later analysis, HLA-associated TCR beta chains were found to be more clonally expanded and to have lower generation probabilities than equally common non-associated chains. A later genetic analysis associated a missense DCLRE1C variant with V-gene and J-gene trimming of TCR beta chains, and an independent cohort replicated the association.

On this clone itself: The antigen it recognizes is unknown. No qualities accompany the bases; no much larger clone lies one base away.

Library creation used the immunoSEQ multiplex PCR assay. A mixture of 60 forward primers for TCR Vbeta segments and 13 reverse primers for TCR Jbeta segments was used in the multiplex PCR. Amplification of the CDR3 region of rearranged TCR beta genes was performed with a multiplex PCR assay on genomic DNA. Amplified TCR beta libraries were sequenced as 87-base-pair reads on the Illumina HiSeq System. The paper's processing steps were these. A later analysis counted 65 million to 90 million unique TCR beta chains across the 500 to 850 repertoires, and some 11 million of these chains were shared by at least two donors. A nearest-neighbor algorithm error-corrected the raw reads and collapsed the reads into unique sequences, merging closely related sequences to remove PCR and sequencing errors. CDR3 sequences were aligned to IMGT reference sequences to assign V, D and J gene segments. Each retained sequence needed at least a six-nucleotide match to both a V gene segment and a J gene segment. A rearrangement was called productive if the CDR3 had no stop codons and remained in frame with V and J, and every other rearrangement was called non-productive. CDR3 was defined by IMGT convention, running from the second conserved V-encoded cysteine to the conserved J-encoded phenylalanine. In an earlier analysis of around 540 of the donors, sequences lacking an unambiguous match to a single V gene segment were excluded. An earlier analysis of several hundred of the donors classified V segments as functional when productive rearrangements were above 56.7% and as segregating when the standard deviation between donors was above 5%. To diagnose cytomegalovirus status from the catalog of TCR beta chain sequences, a statistical classification framework was built. In a later analysis, V and J genes were assigned by comparing TCR nucleotide sequences against IMGT/GENE-DB human TR gene sequences. The TCRdist pipeline was used in a later analysis to assign CDR3 sequences and most-parsimonious VDJ recombination scenarios. In a later analysis, every TCR beta chain was defined by the combination of its CDR3 amino acid sequence and its V-gene family, and reads without a unique V-gene family were dropped. As a way to deal with suspected cross-contamination and a sequencing artifact, a later analysis dropped 500 to 700 nucleotide sequences that were highly shared and had low generation probability. In a later analysis, a clonal expansion index for each public chain was calculated from normalized within-repertoire ranks of inferred template counts. Generation probabilities in a later analysis came from a VDJ recombination model fitted to out-of-frame rearrangements, and those results were checked against IGoR. Hypergeometric tests were used in a later analysis to score TCR-TCR, TCR-HLA and TCR-CMV co-occurrence, with a repertoire-size bias correction applied to the TCR pairs. In a later analysis, false discovery rates were estimated by permuting HLA or CMV assignments 20 times. In a later analysis, co-occurring TCRs were grouped using DBSCAN, with TCRdist sequence similarity added in when clustering inside HLA-allele-positive subsets. For co-occurrence clustering, repertoires with fewer than 30,000 or more than 120,000 public chains were excluded, along with roughly 5 repertoires with anomalous nucleotide sharing. TCRdb stores this immuneACCESS table with in-frame sequences only. Part of the clones is absent; in the studies checked, under half of the shortfall reflects unresolved V genes, and no reason is known for the rest. D and trimming were read from the DNA, whereas the V and J calls and clone size are those reported in that table. This sample has about 130,000 clones in its table, and 70% to 80% of those were observed once. The top ten constitute roughly 2% of the sample.

Material: PBMCs. The clonotype comes from a man in his fifties in good health and CMV-seronegative. The chain links TRBV6-5 with TRBJ1-2, and perhaps TRBD1 as D gene, on 6 matching bases. Here is the DNA: TGTGCCAGCAGTCCCGGGACAAATGGCTACACCTTC. The translation is CASSPGTNGYTF.